The entry that follows covers one T cell receptor beta chain sequence. Its antigen is unknown. No quality values exist for individual bases; no much larger clone is one base distant. These data are taken from a study of Ad26.COV2.S vaccination and SARS-CoV-2 variants (dated by TCRdb to about 2021). About the investigation overall: Vaccine-arm donors were drawn from COV1001, a multicentre, randomized, double-blind, placebo-controlled phase I-IIa trial of Ad26.COV2.S in healthy adults. Dosing of Ad26.COV2.S was intramuscular, at either 5x10^10 or 1x10^11 viral particles, delivered as one shot or as two shots spaced 56 days apart. TCRbeta repertoire sequencing served as the tool for gauging how specific and how broad the SARS-CoV-2-reactive T cell receptors were following Ad26.COV2.S vaccination. A total of 32 samples were included in the TCR-sequenced set, comprising roughly 19 Ad26.COV2.S vaccine recipients, 5 placebo recipients and 8 SARS-CoV-2 convalescent individuals. Trial participants were randomized into five groups of five, in which low-dose or high-dose Ad26.COV2.S was given once or twice, or placebo was given on both occasions. Blinding of investigators to trial group allocation was maintained during experiments and outcome assessment. Here is what the overall study found, with its caveats: After vaccination, substantial breadth of spike-specific CD8+ and CD4+ T cell responses was reported. The authors noted that the TCR breadth and depth analyses may have underestimated total T cell responses. The study was not powered to compare responses between vaccine doses or regimens. Vaccine and placebo recipients had similar non-spike TCR breadth, a finding consistent with the vaccine containing only spike. Compared with placebo recipients, Ad26.COV2.S recipients showed higher spike-specific TCR breadth (P = 0.0014).

The immunoSEQ Assay was the method used to sequence TCRbeta CDR3 regions. After extraction, genomic DNA underwent amplification by bias-controlled multiplex PCR, followed by high-throughput sequencing. As for the original processing: Collapsing and filtering of sequences were performed to quantify the absolute abundance of each unique TCRbeta CDR3 region. Usable DNA was measured by amplifying reference genes present in all nucleated cells, and TCRbeta template counts were normalized to that usable DNA to estimate T cell fraction. Repertoire TCRs were annotated as SARS-CoV-2-specific when V gene, CDR3 amino acid sequence and J gene were exactly matched to a known reactive TCR set. The reference SARS-CoV-2 TCR set was derived from MIRA and filtered for enrichment in COVID-19-positive ImmuneCODE repertoires, a step that removed public or cross-reactive TCRs. Using the MIRA antigens, annotated TCRs were further analysed by specific ORF or by position within an ORF. Breadth was defined as the number of annotated unique rearrangements divided by the total number of unique productive rearrangements, and depth was defined as the summed frequency of the annotated unique rearrangements. Group comparisons of TCR breadth used two-sided Wilcoxon rank-sum tests. TCRdb obtained this table from immuneACCESS and retained in-frame rearrangements with V and J assigned. These tables miss some clones; where compared with another copy, unresolved V genes account for less than half of the shortfall, and the remainder is unexplained. V, J and clone size are taken as reported in that table, and D and trimming were inferred from the DNA itself. This sample lists about 500,000 clones; 80% to 90% were detected once. The ten biggest clones cover about 1.5% of the sample.

The sample's treatment or condition label, decoded: around 19 received Ad26.COV2.S at low or high dose, single or two shots; 5 received placebo; per-sample allocation not given. For vaccine and placebo recipients, the sequenced repertoires came from samples collected on day 63 after the first injection. In Cohort 1b, 20 to 25 adults aged 18-55 years were enrolled at a single site in Boston, USA, between 29 July and 7 August 2020. Ad26.COV2.S was a replication-incompetent adenovirus type 26 vector that expressed a prefusion-stabilized SARS-CoV-2 spike protein derived from the original Wuhan strain. CDR1 SGHVS and CDR2 FQNEAQ are derived from the germline V gene. Deletion took 5 bases off V and 2 bases off J, with a span of 9 bases between the germline ends. The CDR3 has 13 amino acids, counting the end cysteine and phenylalanine. Here the CDR3 DNA is all that survives: 39 bases in frame from base 1.

This TCR was sampled from a person between 18 and 65 years old who received the Ad26.COV2.S COVID-19 vaccine or a placebo. The chain joins TRBV7-8 to TRBJ1-2; a confident D gene designation cannot be given. The source was peripheral blood, collected in a trial of Ad26.COV2.S vaccine versus placebo. The base sequence is TGTGCCAGCAGCGTTGACACCAACTATGGCTACACCTTC. It encodes CASSVDTNYGYTF.